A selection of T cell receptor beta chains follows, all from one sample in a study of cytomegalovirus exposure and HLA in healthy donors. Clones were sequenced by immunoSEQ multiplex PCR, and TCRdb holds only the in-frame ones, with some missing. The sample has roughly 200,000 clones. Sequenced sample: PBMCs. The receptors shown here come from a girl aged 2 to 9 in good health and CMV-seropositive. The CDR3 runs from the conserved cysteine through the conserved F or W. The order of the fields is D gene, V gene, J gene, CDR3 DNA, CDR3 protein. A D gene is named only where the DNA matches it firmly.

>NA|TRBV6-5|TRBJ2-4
TGTGCCACCACCCACTTGGCCAAAAACATTCAGTACTTC
CATTHLAKNIQYF
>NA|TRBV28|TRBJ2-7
TGTGCCAGCAGTTTTTGGCAGAAATACTACGAGCAGTACTTC
CASSFWQKYYEQYF
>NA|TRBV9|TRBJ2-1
TGTGCCAGCAGCATATACAATGAGCAGTTCTTC
CASSIYNEQFF
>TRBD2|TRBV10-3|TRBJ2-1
TGTGCCATCAGCGAAGGGACAGACCGAGCGGGAGGGCCGGTCTATGAGCAGTTCTTC
CAISEGTDRAGGPVYEQFF
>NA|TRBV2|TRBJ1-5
TGTGCCAGCAGTGAAGCGCTTGGAGGGGCTGGGCCCCAGCATTTT
CASSEALGGAGPQHF
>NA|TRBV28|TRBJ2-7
TGTGCCAGCACTAGGACAGCCCAAGGGATGGGCTACGAGCAGTACTTC
CASTRTAQGMGYEQYF
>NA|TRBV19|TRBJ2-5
TGTGCCAGTAGTATAGCCGGAGGACAAGAGACCCAGTACTTC
CASSIAGGQETQYF
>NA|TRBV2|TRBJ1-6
TGTGCCAGCAGCGACGGGTCAGCGCGGGATCGAAAGCCTTTT
CASSDGSARDRKPF
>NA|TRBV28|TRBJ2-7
TGTGCCAGCAGTCACCCGGGGGTACAGGATGGTTCCTACGAGCAGTACTTC
CASSHPGVQDGSYEQYF
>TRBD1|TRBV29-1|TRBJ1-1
TGCAGCGTTTTTCTCAGGACAGGGAACACTGAAGCTTTCTTT
CSVFLRTGNTEAFF
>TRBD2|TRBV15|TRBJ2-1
TGTGCCACCAGCAGAGGGACTAGCGGGAGTCTCAATGAGCAGTTCTTC
CATSRGTSGSLNEQFF
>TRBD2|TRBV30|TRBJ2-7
TGTGCCTGGACTAAGCGGGAGCCTCGAGGCGAGCAGTACTTC
CAWTKREPRGEQYF
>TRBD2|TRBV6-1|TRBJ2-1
TGTGCCAGCAGTGGGGGGGTGGGGACTAGCGGGAGCTCGTCCTACAATGAGCAGTTCTTC
CASSGGVGTSGSSSYNEQFF
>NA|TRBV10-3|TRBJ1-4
TGTGCCATCAGGGACAGTACTGGCTCTAATGAAAAACTGTTTTTT
CAIRDSTGSNEKLFF
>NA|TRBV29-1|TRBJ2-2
TGCAGCGCTGGCGACAGGCCGGTAACCGGGGAGCTGTTTTTT
CSAGDRPVTGELFF
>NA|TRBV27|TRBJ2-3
TGTGCCAGCGTCTTACCTAATACGCAGTATTTT
CASVLPNTQYF
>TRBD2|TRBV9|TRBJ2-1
TGTGCCAGCAGCCGGGCTATAGCGGGAACTAGCTACAATGAGCAGTTCTTC
CASSRAIAGTSYNEQFF
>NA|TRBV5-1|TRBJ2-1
TGCGCCAGCAGCTTGGTTCTAAGCATATCCTACAATGAGCAGTTCTTC
CASSLVLSISYNEQFF
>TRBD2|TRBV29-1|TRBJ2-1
TGCAGCGTTATAGGGCTAGCGGGTAGCTCCTACAATGAGCAGTTCTTC
CSVIGLAGSSYNEQFF
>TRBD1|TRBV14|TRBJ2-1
TGTGCCAGCAGCCGGAGGATCGGGACAGGGGACAATGAGCAGTTCTTC
CASSRRIGTGDNEQFF
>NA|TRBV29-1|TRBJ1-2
TGCAGCGTTGCCGTCTATGGCTACACCTTC
CSVAVYGYTF
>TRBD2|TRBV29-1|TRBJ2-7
TGCAGCGCTTTGACTAGCGGGAGCCACTGGGGCTACGAGCAGTACTTC
CSALTSGSHWGYEQYF
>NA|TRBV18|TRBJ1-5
TGTGCCAGCTCACCGTCAGATAGCAATCAGCCCCAGCATTTT
CASSPSDSNQPQHF
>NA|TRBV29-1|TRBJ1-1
TGCAGCGTTACGCGGACAGTCATGAACACTGAAGCTTTCTTT
CSVTRTVMNTEAFF
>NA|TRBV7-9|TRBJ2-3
TGTGCCAGCAGCTTGGACTCGAGGGATACGCAGTATTTT
CASSLDSRDTQYF
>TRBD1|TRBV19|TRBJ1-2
TGTGCCAGTAGTATAGGGTCTTGGGACAGACCTTATGGCTACACCTTC
CASSIGSWDRPYGYTF
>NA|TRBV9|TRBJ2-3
TGTGCCAGCAGCGTCAGGGCCGCCTCCACAGATACGCAGTATTTT
CASSVRAASTDTQYF
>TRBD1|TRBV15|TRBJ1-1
TGTGCCACCAGCAGGGGAACAGGGGACCCTGAAGCTTTCTTT
CATSRGTGDPEAFF
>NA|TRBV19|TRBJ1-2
TGTGCCAGTAGTATAGCGGCAGGGTTCGACTATGGCTACACCTTC
CASSIAAGFDYGYTF
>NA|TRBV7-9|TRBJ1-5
TGTGCCAGCAGCTTAGCTAGGGGCGTAGATCAGCCCCAGCATTTT
CASSLARGVDQPQHF
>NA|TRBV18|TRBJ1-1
TGTGCCAGCTCCAAAGGGGCAAGAAACACTGAAGCTTTCTTT
CASSKGARNTEAFF
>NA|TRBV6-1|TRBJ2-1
TGTGCCAGTCAGACAGTCAATGAGCAGTTCTTC
CASQTVNEQFF